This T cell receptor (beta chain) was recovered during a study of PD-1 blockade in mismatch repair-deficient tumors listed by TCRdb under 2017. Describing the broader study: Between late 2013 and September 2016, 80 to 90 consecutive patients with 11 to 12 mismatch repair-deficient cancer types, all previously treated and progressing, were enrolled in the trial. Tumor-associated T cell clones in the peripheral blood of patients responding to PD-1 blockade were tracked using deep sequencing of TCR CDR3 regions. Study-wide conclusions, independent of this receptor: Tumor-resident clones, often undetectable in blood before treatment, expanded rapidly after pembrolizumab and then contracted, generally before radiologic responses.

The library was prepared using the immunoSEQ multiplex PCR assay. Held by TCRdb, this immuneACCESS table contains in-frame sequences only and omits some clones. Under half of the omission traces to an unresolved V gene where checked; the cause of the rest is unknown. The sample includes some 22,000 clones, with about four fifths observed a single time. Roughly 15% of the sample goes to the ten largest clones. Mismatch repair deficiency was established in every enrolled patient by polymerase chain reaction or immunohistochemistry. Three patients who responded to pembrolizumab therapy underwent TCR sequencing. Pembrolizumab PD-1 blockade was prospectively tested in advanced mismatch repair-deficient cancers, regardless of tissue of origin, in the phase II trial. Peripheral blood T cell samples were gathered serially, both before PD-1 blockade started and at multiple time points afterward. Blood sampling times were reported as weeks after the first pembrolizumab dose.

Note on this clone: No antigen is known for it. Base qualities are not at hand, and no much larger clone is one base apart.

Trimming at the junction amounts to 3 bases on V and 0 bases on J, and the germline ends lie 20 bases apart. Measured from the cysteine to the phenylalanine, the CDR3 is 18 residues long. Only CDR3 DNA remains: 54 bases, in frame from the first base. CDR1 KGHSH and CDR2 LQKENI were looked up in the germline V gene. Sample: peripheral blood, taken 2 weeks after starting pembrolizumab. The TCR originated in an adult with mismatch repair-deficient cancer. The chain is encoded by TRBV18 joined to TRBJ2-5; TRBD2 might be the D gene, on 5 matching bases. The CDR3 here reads CASSPSRSKLVYQETQYF. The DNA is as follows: TGTGCCAGCTCACCGTCGAGGTCCAAACTAGTGTACCAAGAGACCCAGTACTTC.